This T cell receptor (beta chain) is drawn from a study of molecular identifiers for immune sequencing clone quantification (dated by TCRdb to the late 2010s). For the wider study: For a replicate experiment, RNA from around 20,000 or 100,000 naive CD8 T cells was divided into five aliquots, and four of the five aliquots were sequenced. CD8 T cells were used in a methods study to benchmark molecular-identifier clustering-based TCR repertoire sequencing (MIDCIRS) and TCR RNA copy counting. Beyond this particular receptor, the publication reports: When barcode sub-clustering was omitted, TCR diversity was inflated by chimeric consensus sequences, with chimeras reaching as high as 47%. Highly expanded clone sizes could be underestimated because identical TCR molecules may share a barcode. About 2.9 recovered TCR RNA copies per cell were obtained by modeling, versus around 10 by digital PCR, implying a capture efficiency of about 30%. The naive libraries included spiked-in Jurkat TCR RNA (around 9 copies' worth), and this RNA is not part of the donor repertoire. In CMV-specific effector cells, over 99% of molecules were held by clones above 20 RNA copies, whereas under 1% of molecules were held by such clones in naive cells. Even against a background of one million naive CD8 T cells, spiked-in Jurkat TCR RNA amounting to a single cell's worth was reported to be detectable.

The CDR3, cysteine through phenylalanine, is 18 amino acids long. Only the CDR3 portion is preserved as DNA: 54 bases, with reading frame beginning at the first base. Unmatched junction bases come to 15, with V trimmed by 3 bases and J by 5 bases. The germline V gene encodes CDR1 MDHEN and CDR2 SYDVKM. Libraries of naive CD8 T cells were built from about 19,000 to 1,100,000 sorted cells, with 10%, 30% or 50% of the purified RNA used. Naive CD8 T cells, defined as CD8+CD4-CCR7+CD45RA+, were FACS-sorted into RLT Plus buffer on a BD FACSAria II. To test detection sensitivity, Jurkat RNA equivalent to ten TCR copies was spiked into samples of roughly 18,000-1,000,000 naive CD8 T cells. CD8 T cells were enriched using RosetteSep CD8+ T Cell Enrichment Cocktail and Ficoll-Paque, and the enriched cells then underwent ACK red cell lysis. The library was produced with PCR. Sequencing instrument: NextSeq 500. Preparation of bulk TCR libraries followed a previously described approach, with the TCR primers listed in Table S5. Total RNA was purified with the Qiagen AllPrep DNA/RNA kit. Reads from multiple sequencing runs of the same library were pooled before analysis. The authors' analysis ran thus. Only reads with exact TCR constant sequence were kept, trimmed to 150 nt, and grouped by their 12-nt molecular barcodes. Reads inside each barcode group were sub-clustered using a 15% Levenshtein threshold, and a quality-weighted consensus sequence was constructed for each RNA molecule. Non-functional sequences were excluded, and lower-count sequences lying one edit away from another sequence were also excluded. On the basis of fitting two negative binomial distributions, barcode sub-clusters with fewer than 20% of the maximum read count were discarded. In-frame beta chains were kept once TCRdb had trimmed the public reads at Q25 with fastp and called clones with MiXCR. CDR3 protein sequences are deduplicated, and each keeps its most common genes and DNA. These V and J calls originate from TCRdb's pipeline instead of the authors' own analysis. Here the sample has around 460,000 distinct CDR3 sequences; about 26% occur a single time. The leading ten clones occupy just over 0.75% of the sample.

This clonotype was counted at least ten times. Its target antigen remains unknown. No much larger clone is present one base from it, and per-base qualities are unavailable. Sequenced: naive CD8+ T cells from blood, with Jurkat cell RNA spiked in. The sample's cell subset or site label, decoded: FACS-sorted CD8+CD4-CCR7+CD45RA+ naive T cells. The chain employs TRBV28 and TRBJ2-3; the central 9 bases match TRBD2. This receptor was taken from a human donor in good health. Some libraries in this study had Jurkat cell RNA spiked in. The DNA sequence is TGTGCCAGCAGTTTTGTTCTCTTCCCGCGGGAGGGGGTAGATACGCAGTATTTT. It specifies CASSFVLFPREGVDTQYF.